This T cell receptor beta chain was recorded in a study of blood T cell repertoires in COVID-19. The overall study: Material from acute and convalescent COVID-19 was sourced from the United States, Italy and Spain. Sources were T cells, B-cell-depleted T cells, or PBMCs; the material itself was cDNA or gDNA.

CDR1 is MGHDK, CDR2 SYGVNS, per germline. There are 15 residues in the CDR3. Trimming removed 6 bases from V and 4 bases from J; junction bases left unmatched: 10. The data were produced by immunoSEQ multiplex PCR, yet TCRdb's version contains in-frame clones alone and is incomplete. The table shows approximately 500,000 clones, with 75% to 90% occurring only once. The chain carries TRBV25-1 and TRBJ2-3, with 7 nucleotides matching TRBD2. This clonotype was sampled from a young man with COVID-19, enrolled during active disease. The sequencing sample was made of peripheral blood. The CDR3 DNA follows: TGTGCCAGCAGCGGGGACTACCGGTCCTCAGATACGCAGTATTTT. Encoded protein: CASSGDYRSSDTQYF.